The 3 T cell receptor beta chains in this list originate from one sample, sequenced in a study of shared clonotypes between healthy human individuals. Sequenced by immunoSEQ multiplex PCR; TCRdb stores in-frame clones only, minus some. Of 1,400,000 or so clones in the sample, approximately 98.5% were seen once. Sequencing used naive CD4+ T cells sorted from blood. Subset in this sample: CD45RA+ positively selected. The origin of the receptors is a man under 40 in good health.

The chain combines TRBV10-3 with TRBJ2-1, with 8 bases fitting TRBD2. V was clipped by 6 bases and J by 4 bases; unmatched bases: 8. The CDR3 loop spans 15 amino acids. CDR1 and CDR2 (germline): ENHRY, SYGVKD. The CDR3 loop is CAIRGLGDSYNEQFF. The DNA of the CDR3 is TGTGCCATCAGGGGACTAGGTGATTCATACAATGAGCAGTTCTTC.

The chain combines TRBV19 with TRBJ1-2; TRBD1 aligns across 8 bases. Germline-derived CDR1 and CDR2 are LNHDA and SQIVND (reference sequence). The V and J ends lost 7 bases and 3 bases, in that order; junction bases with no gene match: 16. The CDR3 is made up of 17 amino acids. CDR3: CASNTLEGDRNYYGYTF. The CDR3 DNA reads TGTGCCAGTAACACGCTCGAGGGGGACAGGAATTACTATGGCTACACCTTC. The full variable domain, rest sourced from reference TRBV19 and TRBJ1-2, is DGGITQSPKYLFRKEGQNVTLSCEQNLNHDAMYWYRQDPGQGLRLIYYSQIVNDFQKGDIAEGYSVSREKKESFPLTVTSAQKNPTAFYLCASNTLEGDRNYYGYTFGSGTRLTVV.

This clone has only one observation. The chain links TRBV29-1 to TRBJ2-7, with D hard to call. Per germline, CDR1 SQVTM and CDR2 ANQGSEA. The CDR3 totals 11 residues. V was trimmed by 4 bases and J by 7 bases, leaving 11 bases between them. The CDR3 loop reads CSVGGAREQYF. The DNA for the CDR3 is TGCAGCGTTGGTGGCGCTAGGGAGCAGTACTTC.